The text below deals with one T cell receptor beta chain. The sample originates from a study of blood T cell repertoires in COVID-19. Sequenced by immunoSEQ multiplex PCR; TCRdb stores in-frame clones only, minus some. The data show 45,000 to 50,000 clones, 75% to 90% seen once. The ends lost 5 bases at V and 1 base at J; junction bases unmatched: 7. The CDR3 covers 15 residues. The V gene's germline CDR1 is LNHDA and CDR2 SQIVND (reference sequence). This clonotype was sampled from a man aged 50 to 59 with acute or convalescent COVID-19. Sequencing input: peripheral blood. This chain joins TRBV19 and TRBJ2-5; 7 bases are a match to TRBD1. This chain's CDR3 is CASSSRTGPQETQYF. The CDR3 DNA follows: TGTGCCAGTAGTTCAAGGACAGGCCCCCAAGAGACCCAGTACTTC.